This TCR beta chain is drawn from a study of blood T cell repertoires in COVID-19. Study at large: Samples representing acute and convalescent COVID-19 were sourced from the United States, Italy and Spain.

The assay was immunoSEQ multiplex PCR, and TCRdb's table has in-frame clones only and misses some. The data contain tens of thousands of clones, 70% to 90% of them singletons. The TCR sequence derives from a man aged 25 to 40 with acute or convalescent COVID-19. Sequenced: peripheral blood.

The CDR3, as DNA: TGTGCCAGCTCACTTCTCCCCCCTCAGGGGAAGGGGTCCACTGAAGCTTTCTTT. The encoded protein is CASSLLPPQGKGSTEAFF. This rearrangement joins TRBV18 to TRBJ1-1; TRBD1 is a possible D gene (6 bases). V lost 4 bases, J lost 4 bases, and 25 bases lay in between. The CDR3 totals 18 residues. CDR1 is KGHSH, CDR2 LQKENI, per germline.